The 4 T cell receptor beta chains presented below share a single source sample, sequenced in a study of T-cell reconstitution after alpha-beta-depleted transplantation in children. During its preparation, the TCRbeta library received unique molecular identifiers. TCRdb recomputed calls from the PCR reads with MiXCR, one row per CDR3 protein. Of around 480,000 distinct CDR3 sequences in the sample, about 31% are singletons; the top ten hold 2% to 3%. Sequenced material: PBMCs from the stem cell graft donor, taken from the stem cell graft. The receptors originated from a human donor who donated a stem cell graft to a child with aplastic anemia.

V and J are TRBV12-3 or TRBV12-4 and TRBJ1-2; the match to TRBD1 covers 7 bases. V lost 6 bases and J lost 4; bases outside the gene matches: 8. The CDR3 is 14 amino acids. CDR3 in amino acids: CASSPDRVPYGYTF. The CDR3 nucleotides are TGTGCCAGCAGCCCTGACAGGGTCCCCTATGGCTACACCTTC.

V is TRBV30 and J is TRBJ1-2; D call uncertain. Germline V gives CDR1 GTSNPN, CDR2 SVGIG (reference sequence). CDR3 size: 13 residues. The ends were cut back, 4 bases at V and 0 bases at J, with 9 bases in the middle. The CDR3 DNA follows: TGTGCCTGGAAGGTTCCCTCTAACTATGGCTACACCTTC. Amino acid sequence: CAWKVPSNYGYTF.

The chain uses TRBV9 and TRBJ2-5; D not certain. Trimming left V 0 bases short and J 4 bases short, with 7 bases between. This CDR3 has 13 amino acids. In germline, CDR1 is SGDLS, CDR2 YYNGEE. The CDR3 coding sequence is TGTGCCAGCAGCGTAGGGATGGGAGAGACCCAGTACTTC. This encodes CASSVGMGETQYF.

This clonotype was picked up a small number of times. CDR3 loop: CASSGGTGNEQYF. CDR3 coding DNA: TGCGCCAGCAGCGGGGGGACTGGGAACGAGCAGTACTTC. The rearrangement uses TRBV5-1 and TRBJ2-7, with D possibly being TRBD2 (6 bases). This CDR3 has 13 residues. CDR1 is SGHRS, CDR2 YFSETQ, per germline. V lost 4 bases and J 5 bases, leaving 13 bases between the germline ends. Complete variable domain (other parts from reference TRBV5-1 and TRBJ2-7): KAGVTQTPRYLIKTRGQQVTLSCSPISGHRSVSWYQQTPGQGLQFLFEYFSETQRNKGNFPGRFSGRQFSNSRSEMNVSTLELGDSALYLCASSGGTGNEQYFGPGTRLTVT.